This T cell receptor (beta chain) was profiled in a study of blood T cell repertoires in COVID-19. Study-level information: From T cells, B-cell-depleted T cells, or PBMCs came the material, which was cDNA or gDNA.

The CDR3 runs 14 residues. CDR1 and CDR2 from the germline V gene are LGHDT and YNNKEL (reference sequence). The V and J ends lost 5 bases and 4 bases respectively, with 11 bases between them. Data came from immunoSEQ multiplex PCR; TCRdb stores just in-frame clones and leaves some out. This table holds approximately 180,000 clones, approximately 85% found once. The clonotype was recovered from a man aged 55 to 70 with acute or convalescent COVID-19. The chain is built from TRBV3-1 (or the pseudogene TRBV3-2) and TRBJ2-2; D perhaps matches TRBD1 (6 bases). Specimen: peripheral blood. The CDR3 nucleotides are TGTGCCAGCAGCTTACAGGGTACCACCGGGGAGCTGTTTTTT. This encodes CASSLQGTTGELFF.